By share of the sample, the clone carrying this TCR beta chain is medium-sized. The antigen is not known. The data belong to a study of T cell repertoires in aging, cancer and after chemotherapy. About the research overall: The whole study produced a dataset of around 8.4 million TCR reads. Points from the study as a whole: The repertoire data cannot show anything about immunological memory following chemotherapy.

The template was genomic DNA from peripheral blood, not RNA. Rearranged V-D-J TRB sequences were amplified with a mixed TRB-A/B primer pool. TCRdb processed the multiplex PCR reads anew with MiXCR; each CDR3 protein has one entry. The repertoire holds about 11,000 distinct CDR3 sequences, with about 31% as singletons. Germline V gives CDR1 GTSNPN, CDR2 SVGIG (reference sequence). The length of the CDR3 is 14 residues. The ends lost 5 bases at V and 10 bases at J; junction bases unmatched: 11. This clonotype was obtained from a human donor in good health. The donor label of this sample is uncertain. Sequencing was performed on blood. The J gene is TRBJ1-6, the V gene TRBV30, with 7 bases matching TRBD1. Here the CDR3 DNA reads TGTGCCTGGGCCGAGGGGGCGCGGGGGTCACCCCTCCACTTT. Protein sequence: CAWAEGARGSPLHF.